Listed here are 14 T cell receptor beta chains from one sample, sequenced in a study of CD8 T cells in ankylosing spondylitis. TCRdb reprocessed the 5' RACE reads via MiXCR and lists one record per CDR3 protein. In the table there are 300,000 to 400,000 distinct CDR3 sequences, 11% of which are singletons. Sequenced input: blood, either unsorted or a sorted T cell fraction (not recorded which). These receptors all stem from a female donor with ankylosing spondylitis or in good health (not recorded which).

This clonotype was seen ten or more times. The rearrangement uses TRBV7-9 and TRBJ2-3, with D unresolved. The V gene's germline CDR1 is SEHNR and CDR2 FQNEAQ (reference sequence). The V gene lost 5 bases and the J gene lost 6 bases, with 12 bases spanning the gap. The CDR3 loop spans 13 amino acids. In DNA form, the CDR3 reads TGTGCCAGCAGCGACGTTCCGCCGGATACGCAGTATTTT. This codes for CASSDVPPDTQYF. Variable domain in full (rest from reference TRBV7-9 and TRBJ2-3): DTGVSQNPRHKITKRGQNVTFRCDPISEHNRLYWYRQTLGQGPEFLTYFQNEAQLEKSRLLSDRFSAERPKGSFSTLEIQRTEQGDSAMYLCASSDVPPDTQYFGPGTRLTVL.

This chain links TRBV7-9 with TRBJ1-1, with D perhaps TRBD1 (5 bases). CDR3 length: 14 residues. The germline CDR1 and CDR2 sequences are SEHNR and FQNEAQ (reference sequence). Trimming removed 4 bases from V and 8 bases from J, with 17 bases in between. CDR3 protein: CASSSGRQPIEAFF. The CDR3 DNA reads as TGTGCCAGCAGCTCCGGCAGACAGCCTATAGAAGCTTTCTTT.

Many counts were recorded for this clonotype. The chain combines TRBV12-3 or TRBV12-4 with TRBJ2-7; D possibly corresponds to TRBD1 (6 bases). The CDR3 has 14 residues. Trimming removed 1 base at V and 5 bases at J, with 12 bases between. The CDR3 protein is CASSLGQVLNEQYF. Here the CDR3 DNA reads TGTGCCAGCAGTTTAGGACAGGTCCTCAACGAGCAGTACTTC.

This clonotype was seen repeatedly, ten times or more. The rearrangement joins TRBV20-1 to TRBJ2-3, with D possibly matching TRBD2 (5 bases). The V gene lost 6 bases and the J gene lost 8 bases, with 12 bases spanning the gap. This CDR3 is 11 amino acids long. Germline CDR1 is DFQATT and CDR2 is SNEGSKA (reference sequence). The CDR3 loop is CSAPGAATQYF. The DNA for the CDR3 is TGCAGTGCCCCCGGAGCGGCTACGCAGTATTTT.

This clonotype showed up many times. The chain joins TRBV3-1 to TRBJ1-4, with a weak D call TRBD1 (5 bases). Germline lookup yields CDR1 LGHDT and CDR2 YNNKEL (reference sequence). The V and J ends lost 1 base and 10 bases respectively, with 13 bases between them. The CDR3 totals 14 residues. CDR3 DNA: TGTGCCAGCAGCCAAGGCCACCGGGGCGGAAAACTGTTTTTT. It is translated as CASSQGHRGGKLFF.

This clonotype was detected only a few times. The V call is TRBV7-9, the J call TRBJ2-2, with 11 nucleotides matching TRBD2. Germline V lookup: CDR1 SEHNR, CDR2 FQNEAQ (reference sequence). CDR3 length: 16 amino acids. With V trimmed by 5 bases and J by 6 bases, 8 bases remained unmatched. CDR3 sequence (DNA): TGTGCCAGCAGCCAGCGGACTAGCGGGCTTGCCGGGGAGCTGTTTTTT. Translated: CASSQRTSGLAGELFF.

This clonotype was seen a handful of times. The chain has TRBV18 and TRBJ1-6; D not certain. The CDR3 totals 13 residues. Trimming stripped 6 bases from V and 7 bases from J, with 10 bases between. Per the germline V gene, CDR1 is KGHSH and CDR2 is LQKENI. For the CDR3, the DNA is TGTGCCAGCTCGAAGAAGGAGAATTCACCCCTCCACTTT. It codes for CASSKKENSPLHF.

The chain carries TRBV7-2 and TRBJ2-3; D assignment may be TRBD1 or TRBD2 (7 bases each). The CDR3 is 17 residues long. Germline CDR1 is SGHTA and CDR2 is FQGNSA. V was pared by 3 bases and J by 4 bases, with 20 bases between. The DNA for the CDR3 is TGTGCCAGCAGCTTTGGTGGGGGGGACAGTTCAGCAGATACGCAGTATTTT. Residues: CASSFGGGDSSADTQYF. Full variable domain (missing parts from reference TRBV7-2 and TRBJ2-3): GAGVSQSPSNKVTEKGKDVELRCDPISGHTALYWYRQSLGQGLEFLIYFQGNSAPDKSGLPSDRFSAERTGGSVSTLTIQRTQQEDSAVYLCASSFGGGDSSADTQYFGPGTRLTVL.

Note on this clonotype: This may be a read error, as it is one base from a much larger clone. The J gene is TRBJ2-3, the V gene TRBV7-2; D gene ambiguous. The CDR3 covers 16 residues. Germline CDR1 SGHTA, CDR2 FQGNSA. The CDR3 here is CSSSLTQVLAPDTQYF. CDR3 bases: TGTTCCAGCAGCTTAACGCAGGTTCTGGCCCCAGATACGCAGTATTTT.

Many counts were recorded for this clonotype. V usage is TRBV20-1 and J usage is TRBJ2-7, with D hard to call. The germline V and J ends were trimmed by 1 base and 0 bases, with 13 bases remaining between them. The CDR3 is made up of 15 amino acids. Germline V gives CDR1 DFQATT, CDR2 SNEGSKA (reference sequence). CDR3 region: CSARVLGLSSYEQYF. The CDR3, as DNA: TGCAGTGCTAGAGTACTGGGTTTGAGCTCCTACGAGCAGTACTTC.

The V and J genes are TRBV3-1 and TRBJ1-6; D is unclear. Trimming cost V 5 bases and J 8 bases, with 7 bases left between them. CDR1 and CDR2 from the germline V gene are LGHDT and YNNKEL (reference sequence). The CDR3 runs 12 residues. The CDR3, as DNA: TGTGCCAGCAGCAACAGAGATTCACCCCTCCACTTT. Protein sequence: CASSNRDSPLHF. The variable domain in full, completed from reference TRBV3-1 and TRBJ1-6, reads DTAVSQTPKYLVTQMGNDKSIKCEQNLGHDTMYWYKQDSKKFLKIMFSYNNKELIINETVPNRFSPKSPDKAHLNLHINSLELGDSAVYFCASSNRDSPLHFGNGTRLTVT.

This clonotype has a handful of counts. The CDR3 coding sequence is TGCGCCAGCAGCCTGCGGAGGGGCGCCGGGGAGCTGTTTTTT. Protein product: CASSLRRGAGELFF. The chain recombines TRBV5-1 with TRBJ2-2, with D tentatively TRBD2 (6 bases). The CDR3 extends over 14 amino acids. Looked up from germline, CDR1 is SGHRS and CDR2 is YFSETQ. V dropped 4 bases and J dropped 6 bases, with 13 bases sitting between them.

V and J are TRBV10-2 and TRBJ1-5; 11 nucleotides line up with TRBD1. The V gene end was trimmed by 6 bases and the J gene end by 6 bases; junction bases not matched to a gene: 4. Germline V gives CDR1 WSHSY, CDR2 SAAADI. The CDR3 loop spans 14 amino acids. CDR3: CASRKDRGPQPQHF. The DNA of the CDR3 is TGCGCCAGCAGGAAGGACAGGGGGCCTCAGCCCCAGCATTTT.

This clonotype was counted at least ten times. The V gene is TRBV20-1, the J gene TRBJ2-3, with TRBD2 matching 9 bases. CDR3 length: 14 residues. The germline V gene has CDR1 DFQATT and CDR2 SNEGSKA (reference sequence). J lost 0 bases, V lost 6 bases, and 4 bases had no gene match. CDR3 protein: CSAAGGASTDTQYF. CDR3 nucleotide sequence: TGCAGTGCCGCGGGGGGGGCAAGCACAGATACGCAGTATTTT.